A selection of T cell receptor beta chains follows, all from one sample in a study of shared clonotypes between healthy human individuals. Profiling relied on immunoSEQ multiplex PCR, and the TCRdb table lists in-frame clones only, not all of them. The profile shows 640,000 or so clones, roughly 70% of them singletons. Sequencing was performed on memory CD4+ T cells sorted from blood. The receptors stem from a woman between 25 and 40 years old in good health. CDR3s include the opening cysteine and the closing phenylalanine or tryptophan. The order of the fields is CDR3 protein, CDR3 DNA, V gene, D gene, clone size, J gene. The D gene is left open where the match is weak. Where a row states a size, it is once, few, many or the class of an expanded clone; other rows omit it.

CSARKDRDKFF,TGCAGTGCTAGGAAGGACAGGGACAAGTTCTTC,TRBV20-1,TRBD1,.,TRBJ2-1
CARSLDWTANEKLFF,TGTGCCAGAAGCTTGGATTGGACAGCGAATGAAAAACTGTTTTTT,TRBV5-3,.,many,TRBJ1-4
CASNELLGNEKLFF,TGTGCCTCCAATGAGCTCTTGGGCAATGAAAAACTGTTTTTT,TRBV28,.,.,TRBJ1-4
CASRPGRDSTNEKLFF,TGTGCCAGCAGACCGGGACGGGACTCAACTAATGAAAAACTGTTTTTT,TRBV6-6,.,.,TRBJ1-4
CASSPGLQETQYF,TGTGCCAGCAGCCCCGGGCTACAAGAGACCCAGTACTTC,TRBV16,.,.,TRBJ2-5
CASSSREVADTQYF,TGCGCCAGCAGCAGCCGGGAGGTTGCAGATACGCAGTATTTT,TRBV5-1,TRBD2,.,TRBJ2-3
CASSLYGRMNTEAFF,TGTGCCAGCAGCTTGTATGGTCGTATGAACACTGAAGCTTTCTTT,TRBV5-6,.,.,TRBJ1-1
CASRPDREIYGYTF,TGTGCCAGCAGGCCCGACAGGGAGATCTATGGCTACACCTTC,TRBV6-5,TRBD1,.,TRBJ1-2
CASSVHSNEKLFF,TGTGCCAGCAGTGTACACTCTAATGAAAAACTGTTTTTT,TRBV6-5,.,.,TRBJ1-4
CASSAGSGYQETQYF,TGTGCCAGCAGTGCAGGTAGCGGCTACCAAGAGACCCAGTACTTC,TRBV25-1,.,.,TRBJ2-5